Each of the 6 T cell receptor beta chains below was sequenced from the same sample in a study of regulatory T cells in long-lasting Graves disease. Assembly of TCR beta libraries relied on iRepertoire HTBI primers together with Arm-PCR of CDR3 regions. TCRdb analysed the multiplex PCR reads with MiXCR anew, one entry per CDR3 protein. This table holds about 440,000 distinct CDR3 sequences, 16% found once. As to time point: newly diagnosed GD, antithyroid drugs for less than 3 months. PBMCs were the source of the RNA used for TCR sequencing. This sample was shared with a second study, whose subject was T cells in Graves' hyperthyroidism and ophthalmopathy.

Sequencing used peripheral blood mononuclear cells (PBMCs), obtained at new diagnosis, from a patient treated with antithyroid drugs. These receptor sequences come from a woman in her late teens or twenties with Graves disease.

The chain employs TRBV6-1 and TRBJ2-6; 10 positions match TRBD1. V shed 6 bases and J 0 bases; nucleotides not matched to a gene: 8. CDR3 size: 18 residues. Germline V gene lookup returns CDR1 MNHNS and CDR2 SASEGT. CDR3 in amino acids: CASRSTGGASSGANVLTF. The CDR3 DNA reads TGTGCCAGCAGATCGACAGGGGGCGCTAGCTCTGGGGCCAACGTCCTGACTTTC.

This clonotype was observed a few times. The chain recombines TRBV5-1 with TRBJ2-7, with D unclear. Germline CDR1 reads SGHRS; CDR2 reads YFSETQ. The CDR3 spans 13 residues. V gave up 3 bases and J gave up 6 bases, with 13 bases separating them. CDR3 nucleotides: TGCGCCAGCAGCTCCGGAATGTGGGGCGAGCAGTACTTC. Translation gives CASSSGMWGEQYF.

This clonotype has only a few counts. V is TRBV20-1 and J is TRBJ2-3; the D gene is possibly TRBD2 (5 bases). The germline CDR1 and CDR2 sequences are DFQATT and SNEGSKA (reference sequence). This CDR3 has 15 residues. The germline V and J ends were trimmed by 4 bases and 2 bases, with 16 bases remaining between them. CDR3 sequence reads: CSAIKMRENTDTQYF. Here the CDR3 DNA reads TGCAGTGCTATTAAGATGAGGGAAAACACAGATACGCAGTATTTT.

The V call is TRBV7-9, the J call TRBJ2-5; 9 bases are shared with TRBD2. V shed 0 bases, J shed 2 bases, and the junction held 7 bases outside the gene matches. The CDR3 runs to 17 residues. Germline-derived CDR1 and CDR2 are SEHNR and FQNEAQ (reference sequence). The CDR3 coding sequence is TGTGCCAGCAGCTTAGCGCTCCCGCTAGCGGGGCAAGAGACCCAGTACTTC. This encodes CASSLALPLAGQETQYF.

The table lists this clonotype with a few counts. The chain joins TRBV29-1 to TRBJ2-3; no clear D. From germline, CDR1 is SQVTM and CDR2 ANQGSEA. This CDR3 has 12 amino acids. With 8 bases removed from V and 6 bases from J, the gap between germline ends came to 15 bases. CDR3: CSPSPDRDTQYF. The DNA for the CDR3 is TGCAGCCCCTCCCCGGACCGGGATACGCAGTATTTT.

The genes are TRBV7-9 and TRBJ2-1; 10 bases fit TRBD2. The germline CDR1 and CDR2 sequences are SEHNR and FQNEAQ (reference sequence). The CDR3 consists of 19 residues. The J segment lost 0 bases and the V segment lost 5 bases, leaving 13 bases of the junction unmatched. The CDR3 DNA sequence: TGTGCCAGCAGCAGCAAACTAGCGGGGATACTTAGCTCCTACAATGAGCAGTTCTTC. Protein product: CASSSKLAGILSSYNEQFF.